This T cell receptor (beta chain) was sequenced during a study of blood T cell repertoires in COVID-19. V was pared by 6 bases and J by 0 bases, with 14 bases between. There are 15 residues in the CDR3. Looked up from germline, CDR1 is MNHEY and CDR2 is SVGAGI. Only in-frame clones appear in the TCRdb table, and some are missing; sequencing was by immunoSEQ multiplex PCR. Of about 240,000 clones detected, approximately 85% appear once; the ten largest clones hold about 12%. The source is an older man with acute or convalescent COVID-19. Sequencing was carried out using peripheral blood. The genes are TRBV6-5 and TRBJ1-1, with TRBD1 as a possible D gene (5 bases). The CDR3 DNA is TGTGCCAGCAGAAGGGGTGGGCAGGTGAACACTGAAGCTTTCTTT. Translation: CASRRGGQVNTEAFF.